One sample yielded the 25 T cell receptor beta chains listed below, sequenced in a study of early T cells in non-severe SARS-CoV-2 infection. Each CDR3 protein gets one entry after TCRdb re-called the 5' RACE reads with MiXCR. The profile shows some 50,000 distinct CDR3 sequences, around 10% of them singletons. Sample: whole blood. The receptors here all came from an adult who was a healthcare worker with PCR-confirmed SARS-CoV-2 infection or an uninfected control (not recorded which).

This clonotype was observed many times. The chain combines TRBV2 with TRBJ2-1, with 8 bases fitting TRBD2. The length of the CDR3 is 13 residues. The germline V gene has CDR1 SNHLY and CDR2 FYNNEI. Losses at the gene ends were 6 bases for V and 4 bases for J; bases not matched to a gene: 2. The chain's CDR3 is CASSQRGYNEQFF. CDR3 in DNA: TGTGCCAGCAGCCAGCGGGGGTACAATGAGCAGTTCTTC.

This clonotype was recorded at least ten times. The chain is built from TRBV3-1 and TRBJ2-1; a weak D match, TRBD2 (6 bases). Trimming removed 3 bases at V and 9 bases at J, with 9 bases between. Germline V gene data show CDR1 as LGHDT and CDR2 as YNNKEL (reference sequence). CDR3 length: 12 residues. DNA of the CDR3: TGTGCCAGCAGCCATTCGACTAGTGAGCAGTTCTTC. This encodes CASSHSTSEQFF.

This clonotype was observed many times. The V and J genes are TRBV7-2 and TRBJ1-3; D is unresolved. This CDR3 comprises 15 residues. Germline loops: CDR1 SGHTA, CDR2 FQGNSA. V dropped 5 bases and J dropped 3 bases, with 14 bases sitting between them. This CDR3 is CASSLAAADGNTIYF. The CDR3 DNA reads TGTGCCAGCAGCCTGGCTGCGGCGGATGGAAACACCATATATTTT.

In this sample, this clonotype turned up many times. The chain recombines TRBV3-1 with TRBJ2-5, with 10 nucleotides matching TRBD1. The CDR3 runs 16 residues. Per the germline V gene, CDR1 is LGHDT and CDR2 is YNNKEL (reference sequence). V dropped 1 base and J dropped 4; count of bases not matched to a gene: 6. The CDR3 protein is CASSQGDRGSVETQYF. In nucleotides, the CDR3 is TGTGCCAGCAGCCAAGGGGACAGGGGTTCGGTAGAGACCCAGTACTTC.

This clonotype was picked up a small number of times. The chain links TRBV7-2 to TRBJ2-1; D is uncertain. This CDR3 has 13 residues. Per germline, CDR1 SGHTA and CDR2 FQGNSA. Between the trimmed V and J ends, which lost 6 bases and 7 bases, there was a span of 13 bases. In nucleotides, the CDR3 is TGTGCCAGCAGTTACGGACCTGGGAATGAGCAGTTCTTC. Residues: CASSYGPGNEQFF.

V is TRBV2 and J is TRBJ2-1; the match to TRBD2 covers 8 bases. Germline V lookup: CDR1 SNHLY, CDR2 FYNNEI. Trimming removed 6 bases from V and 6 bases from J; junction bases left unmatched: 10. The CDR3 totals 15 residues. CDR3 loop: CASSQEAGGINEQFF. CDR3 nucleotides: TGTGCCAGCAGCCAAGAGGCGGGAGGCATCAATGAGCAGTTCTTC.

This clonotype was seen a handful of times. The J gene is TRBJ2-3, the V gene TRBV9, with a possible D match to TRBD2 (5 bases). Trimming cost V 7 bases and J 8 bases, with 11 bases left between them. Per germline, CDR1 SGDLS and CDR2 YYNGEE. The CDR3 has 11 amino acids. CDR3 nucleotides: TGTGCCAGCGGAGACCGGGGTACGCAGTATTTT. This codes for CASGDRGTQYF.

The chain recombines TRBV20-1 with TRBJ1-5; TRBD1 matches 8 bases. Germline-derived CDR1 and CDR2 are DFQATT and SNEGSKA (reference sequence). V lost 0 bases to trimming and J lost 0 bases; unmatched junction nucleotides: 4. The CDR3 has 16 amino acids. The CDR3 protein is CSARDYRGGSNQPQHF. CDR3 DNA: TGCAGTGCTAGAGACTACAGGGGGGGTAGCAATCAGCCCCAGCATTTT.

This clonotype was seen repeatedly, ten times or more. The chain combines TRBV6-2 or TRBV6-3 with TRBJ1-2; D not certain. The CDR3 runs to 15 residues. The V end lost 4 bases, the J end lost 6 bases, and 18 bases lay between the germline ends. The germline V gene has CDR1 MNHEY and CDR2 SVGEGT. For the CDR3, the DNA is TGTGCCAGCAGTTCCCCGCCAACAAGGGTTGATGGCTACACCTTC. It translates to CASSSPPTRVDGYTF.

With respect to this clonotype: An end of the junction differs from the germline gene, which may be a read error. This chain links TRBV5-1 with TRBJ2-3, with D perhaps matching TRBD1 or TRBD2 (9 bases each). Germline V gene data show CDR1 as SGHRS and CDR2 as YFSETQ. CDR3 length: 23 amino acids. CDR3 amino acids: CASSLWGQGGLAGLPTSTDTQYF. CDR3 in DNA: TGTGCCAGCAGCTTGTGGGGACAGGGCGGGCTAGCGGGGTTACCCACTAGCACAGATACGCAGTATTTT.

This chain uses TRBV9 with TRBJ2-3; 8 bases fit TRBD2. The germline CDR1 and CDR2 sequences are SGDLS and YYNGEE. The ends lost 4 bases at V and 1 base at J; junction bases unmatched: 2. The CDR3 runs 14 residues. The DNA for the CDR3 is TGTGCCAGCAGCCTAGCGGGTCGCACAGATACGCAGTATTTT. It encodes CASSLAGRTDTQYF.

This clonotype was seen many times. CDR3 residues: CSVGRGVLGRAGELFF. The CDR3 DNA follows: TGCAGCGTTGGGCGGGGCGTCCTCGGGCGAGCCGGGGAGCTGTTTTTT. The genes are TRBV29-1 and TRBJ2-2, with a tentative D call TRBD2 (6 bases). CDR3 size: 16 residues. Germline lookup yields CDR1 SQVTM and CDR2 ANQGSEA. V was trimmed by 4 bases and J by 6 bases, leaving 21 bases between them.

About this clonotype itself: This clone may be a read error of a much larger clone one base away. The chain is built from TRBV6-1 and TRBJ2-7, with D uncertain. The CDR3 sequence is 13 residues long. Germline V gives CDR1 MNHNS, CDR2 SASEGT. The CDR3 loop is CACSNTPSYEQYF. DNA for the CDR3: TGTGCCTGCAGTAATACACCTTCCTACGAGCAGTACTTC.

This clonotype has a count of ten or more. The chain's CDR3 is CASSQPDRDNQPQHF. DNA for the CDR3: TGCGCCAGCAGCCAACCCGACAGGGACAATCAGCCCCAGCATTTT. V and J are TRBV4-1 and TRBJ1-5, with 7 positions matching TRBD1. Germline V lookup: CDR1 MGHRA, CDR2 YSYEKL. Losses at the gene ends were 2 bases for V and 3 bases for J; bases not matched to a gene: 4. This CDR3 contains 15 residues.

In this sample, this clonotype turned up many times. V usage is TRBV7-8 and J usage is TRBJ2-7; no clear D gene. The CDR3 runs 15 residues. Germline V gene sequence: CDR1 SGHVS, CDR2 FQNEAQ. Trimming took off 0 bases at V and 3 bases at J, with 12 bases between the two ends. The CDR3 DNA follows: TGTGCCAGCAGCTTAGCGGGCCCCATAGGCTACGAGCAGTACTTC. Residues: CASSLAGPIGYEQYF.

At least ten counts were recorded for this clonotype. The gene calls are TRBV6-6 and TRBJ2-5; D may be TRBD1 or TRBD2 (5 bases each). Germline V gene lookup returns CDR1 MNHNY and CDR2 SVGAGI (reference sequence). Trimming took 7 bases from V and 4 from J, leaving 22 bases between them. The CDR3 runs 16 residues. CDR3 protein: CASTINRDPGAETQYF. The CDR3, as DNA: TGTGCCAGCACTATTAACCGGGACCCCGGGGCAGAGACCCAGTACTTC.

In its sample, this clonotype was seen many times. This chain uses TRBV5-1 with TRBJ1-4; D gene ambiguous. Trimming cost V 4 bases and J 5 bases, with 12 bases left between them. The CDR3 runs 14 residues. Per germline, CDR1 SGHRS and CDR2 YFSETQ. CDR3 residues: CASSPPNSNEKLFF. The CDR3 DNA reads TGCGCCAGCAGCCCCCCTAACTCGAATGAAAAACTGTTTTTT.

The genes are TRBV4-1 and TRBJ1-1; maybe TRBD1 (6 bases). Trimming left V 4 bases short and J 1 base short, with 25 bases between. This CDR3 spans 19 amino acids. Looked up from germline, CDR1 is MGHRA and CDR2 is YSYEKL. The CDR3 nucleotides read TGCGCCAGCAGCCTGCTCATCCGGGGGGCAGCGGCTAGGAACACTGAAGCTTTCTTT. Translated: CASSLLIRGAAARNTEAFF.

This clonotype was counted many times. J is TRBJ2-1 and V is TRBV11-2, with TRBD2 matching over 11 bases. From germline, CDR1 is SGHAT and CDR2 FQNNGV. Trimming at V came to 3 bases and at J to 5 bases, leaving 6 bases not matched to a gene. CDR3 length equals 16 residues. The CDR3 DNA reads TGTGCCAGCAGCTTCTTCCGACTAGCGGGAAACAATGAGCAGTTCTTC. The encoded protein is CASSFFRLAGNNEQFF.

This clonotype was seen repeatedly, ten times or more. The chain carries TRBV2 and TRBJ2-2, with 7 bases matching TRBD1. The trim removed 8 bases at V and 4 bases at J, leaving 7 bases unmatched. Germline values: CDR1 SNHLY, CDR2 FYNNEI. The CDR3 contains 14 residues. The CDR3 sequence is CASSLDRATGELFF. CDR3 in DNA: TGTGCCAGCTCACTCGACAGGGCCACCGGGGAGCTGTTTTTT.

The V and J genes are TRBV6-5 and TRBJ1-1, with TRBD1 identical over 7 bases. J lost 6 bases, V lost 6 bases, and 7 bases had no gene match. This CDR3 comprises 13 residues. The germline gives CDR1 MNHEY, CDR2 SVGAGI. The CDR3 is CASRSSGGPEAFF. CDR3 nucleotide sequence: TGTGCCAGCAGATCGTCAGGGGGACCTGAAGCTTTCTTT.

At least ten counts were recorded for this clonotype. The chain carries TRBV7-3 and TRBJ2-7; 13 bases are a match to TRBD2. The germline CDR1 and CDR2 sequences are SGHTA and FQGTGA. V shed 4 bases and J 6 bases; nucleotides not matched to a gene: 3. The CDR3 has 14 amino acids. Here the CDR3 DNA reads TGTGCCAGCAGCTCTGGGACTAGCGGGGCCGAGCAGTACTTC. Protein: CASSSGTSGAEQYF.

The chain is built from TRBV7-2 and TRBJ2-5, with D possibly being TRBD1 or TRBD2 (5 bases each). The germline V gene has CDR1 SGHTA and CDR2 FQGNSA. This CDR3 contains 15 residues. The V and J ends lost 4 bases and 0 bases respectively, with 12 bases between them. CDR3 protein: CASSSAGTDQETQYF. Here the CDR3 DNA reads TGTGCCAGCAGCTCCGCCGGGACGGACCAAGAGACCCAGTACTTC. The full variable domain, rest sourced from reference TRBV7-2 and TRBJ2-5, is GAGVSQSPSNKVTEKGKDVELRCDPISGHTALYWYRQSLGQGLEFLIYFQGNSAPDKSGLPSDRFSAERTGGSVSTLTIQRTQQEDSAVYLCASSSAGTDQETQYFGPGTRLLVL.

This clonotype was observed at least ten times. The chain uses TRBV29-1 and TRBJ1-1; possible D gene TRBD1, 5 bases. Trimming removed 6 bases at V and 4 bases at J, with 15 bases between. CDR3 size: 13 residues. Germline V gene lookup returns CDR1 SQVTM and CDR2 ANQGSEA. The CDR3 DNA is TGCAGCGTCGCCCCTTCGGGGGGCACTGAAGCTTTCTTT. It translates to CSVAPSGGTEAFF.

At least ten counts were recorded for this clonotype. The chain carries TRBV19 and TRBJ2-6; D is unresolved. Germline V gene lookup returns CDR1 LNHDA and CDR2 SQIVND (reference sequence). The CDR3 is made up of 13 amino acids. Deletions cut 8 bases from V and 2 bases from J, with 7 bases between. The CDR3 region has the DNA TGTGCCAGTCGGCAGGCTGGGGCCAACGTCCTGACTTTC. Its translation: CASRQAGANVLTF.